The 30 T cell receptor beta chains in this list originate from one sample, sequenced in a study of blood T cell repertoires in COVID-19. Libraries were prepared by immunoSEQ multiplex PCR; TCRdb keeps only in-frame clonotypes and omits some of them. The sample carries some 260,000 clones, 88% recorded once. The sequencing input was peripheral blood. All receptors derive from a woman aged 70-85 years with COVID-19, enrolled during active disease.

The chain uses TRBV27 and TRBJ1-2, with 9 bases that match TRBD1. Germline CDR1 is MNHEY and CDR2 is SMNVEV (reference sequence). J lost 8 bases, V lost 3 bases, and 10 bases had no gene match. CDR3 length equals 15 residues. The CDR3 nucleotides are TGTGCCAGCAGTTTGCCCCCGGACAGGGGTGGCGGCTACACCTTC. Encoded protein: CASSLPPDRGGGYTF.

The rearrangement uses TRBV19 and TRBJ1-1; 9 nucleotides agree with TRBD1. The J segment lost 6 bases and the V segment lost 5 bases, leaving 13 bases of the junction unmatched. Germline CDR1 is LNHDA and CDR2 is SQIVND (reference sequence). The CDR3 runs 16 residues. This CDR3 is CASSSRDRVSKSEAFF. The CDR3 DNA is TGTGCCAGTAGTTCCCGGGACAGGGTTTCAAAATCTGAAGCTTTCTTT.

This sequence joins TRBV7-3 and TRBJ2-7; TRBD1 matches at 7 bases. CDR1 and CDR2 from the germline V gene are SGHTA and FQGTGA. The CDR3 contains 13 residues. With 4 bases clipped from V and 5 bases from J, the junction kept 5 bases outside the gene matches. CDR3 coding DNA: TGTGCCAGCAGCTCTAACAGGGGCCACGAGCAGTACTTC. This encodes CASSSNRGHEQYF.

This clone has just one count. The chain employs TRBV11-2 and TRBJ1-5; D might be TRBD1 (6 bases). This CDR3 spans 14 amino acids. Germline V gives CDR1 SGHAT, CDR2 FQNNGV. V gave up 1 base and J gave up 9 bases, with 13 bases separating them. CDR3 sequence: CASSLAGHQRPQHF. CDR3 DNA sequence: TGTGCCAGCAGCTTAGCGGGACACCAGAGGCCCCAGCATTTT.

This clone was observed a single time. This chain uses TRBV3-1 (or the pseudogene TRBV3-2) with TRBJ2-3, with 15 positions matching TRBD2. The V gene end was trimmed by 4 bases and the J gene end by 5 bases; junction bases not matched to a gene: 4. The CDR3 loop spans 16 amino acids. Per germline, CDR1 LGHDT and CDR2 YNNKEL (reference sequence). The CDR3 reads CASSRGLAGGVDTQYF. The CDR3 nucleotides are TGTGCCAGCAGCCGGGGACTAGCGGGAGGAGTAGATACGCAGTATTTT.

This clone was seen a handful of times. V is TRBV6-5 and J is TRBJ2-7; 11 bases agree with TRBD2. This CDR3 is built from 16 residues. Germline assignment: CDR1 MNHEY and CDR2 SVGAGI. The V segment lost 0 bases and the J segment 3 bases; nucleotides outside the gene matches: 4. The CDR3 here is CASSYSLAGGSYEQYF. The CDR3 nucleotides are TGTGCCAGCAGTTACTCATTAGCGGGAGGGAGCTACGAGCAGTACTTC.

The rearrangement links TRBV7-9 to TRBJ1-5; D is uncertain. V was clipped by 2 bases and J by 3 bases, with 8 bases between them. CDR3 size: 14 residues. Per the germline V gene, CDR1 is SEHNR and CDR2 is FQNEAQ (reference sequence). CDR3 coding DNA: TGTGCCAGCAGCTTATCTACGGTCAATCAGCCCCAGCATTTT. Its translation is CASSLSTVNQPQHF.

The chain couples TRBV6-6 to TRBJ2-2, with D maybe TRBD1 (5 bases). Trimming pared 4 bases from V and 6 bases from J, leaving 12 bases between. The length of the CDR3 is 14 residues. The germline V gene encodes CDR1 MNHNY and CDR2 SVGAGI (reference sequence). The CDR3 is CASSFHQGSGELFF. The CDR3 nucleotides are TGTGCCAGCAGTTTCCACCAGGGTTCCGGGGAGCTGTTTTTT.

The rearrangement uses TRBV2 and TRBJ2-1, with 7 bases aligning to TRBD1. CDR3 length: 14 amino acids. V was clipped by 6 bases and J by 5 bases; unmatched bases: 7. Germline loops: CDR1 SNHLY, CDR2 FYNNEI. CDR3 DNA: TGTGCCAGCAGGTTCGGGACAGCTGACAATGAGCAGTTCTTC. Encoded protein: CASRFGTADNEQFF.

This chain uses TRBV10-2 with TRBJ2-5, with D unresolved. Trimming removed 2 bases from V and 4 bases from J, with 8 bases in between. The CDR3 sequence is 13 residues long. The germline V gene has CDR1 WSHSY and CDR2 SAAADI. The CDR3 protein is CASSEGGGETQYF. The DNA for the CDR3 is TGCGCCAGCAGTGAGGGCGGTGGAGAGACCCAGTACTTC.

The chain employs TRBV30 and TRBJ2-3; 8 bases fit TRBD1. This CDR3 spans 15 amino acids. V trimming: 0 bases; J trimming: 3 bases; junction bases outside the gene matches: 5. From germline, CDR1 is GTSNPN and CDR2 SVGIG (reference sequence). CDR3 sequence (DNA): TGTGCCTGGAGTGTTCCAACAGGGGGTACAGATACGCAGTATTTT. As protein: CAWSVPTGGTDTQYF.

The chain employs TRBV13 and TRBJ2-1, with 12 bases matching TRBD1. The CDR3 covers 18 residues. Germline CDR1 PRHDT, CDR2 FYEKMQ (reference sequence). V shed 4 bases, J shed 7 bases, and the junction held 14 bases outside the gene matches. The CDR3 region has the DNA TGTGCCAGCAGCTACACGTATCCGGGGACAGGGGGCGGGAATGAGCAGTTCTTC. The encoded protein is CASSYTYPGTGGGNEQFF.

The chain has TRBV7-3 and TRBJ2-3, with D unclear. This CDR3 region has 14 residues. Germline V CDR1 and CDR2: SGHTA, FQGTGA. Trimming took 4 bases from V and 6 from J, leaving 14 bases between them. CDR3 sequence: CASSYSTRSDTQYF. In nucleotides, the CDR3 is TGTGCCAGCAGCTATAGTACGAGGAGTGATACGCAGTATTTT.

This chain connects TRBV14 to TRBJ1-2, with D uncertain. In germline, CDR1 is SGHDN, CDR2 FVKESK. This CDR3 comprises 15 residues. The germline V and J ends were trimmed by 0 bases and 4 bases, with 12 bases remaining between them. This CDR3 reads CASSQDTFGSYGYTF. The CDR3 DNA sequence: TGTGCCAGCAGCCAAGATACCTTCGGGAGCTATGGCTACACCTTC. The variable domain in full, with the rest retrieved from reference TRBV14 and TRBJ1-2, is EAGVTQFPSHSVIEKGQTVTLRCDPISGHDNLYWYRRVMGKEIKFLLHFVKESKQDESGMPNNRFLAERTGGTYSTLKVQPAELEDSGVYFCASSQDTFGSYGYTFGSGTRLTVV.

The rearrangement links TRBV18 to TRBJ1-5, with TRBD1 as a possible D gene (6 bases). Germline V gives CDR1 KGHSH, CDR2 LQKENI. V lost 2 bases and J lost 11, with 19 bases in between. The CDR3 totals 15 residues. The CDR3 loop is CASSPRTGRERSQHF. Here the CDR3 DNA reads TGTGCCAGCTCACCAAGAACAGGGAGGGAAAGGTCCCAGCATTTT.

V is TRBV15 and J is TRBJ1-2; the D is unclear. This CDR3 region has 15 residues. CDR1 is LNHNV, CDR2 YYDKDF, per germline (reference sequence). Trimming stripped 0 bases from V and 0 bases from J, with 8 bases between. The chain's CDR3 is CATSRDPGANYGYTF. The CDR3 region has the DNA TGTGCCACCAGCAGAGATCCCGGAGCTAACTATGGCTACACCTTC.

The rearrangement uses TRBV18 and TRBJ2-7; 7 bases map to TRBD2. This CDR3 comprises 14 residues. The V and J ends lost 3 bases and 2 bases, in that order; junction bases with no gene match: 4. Germline V lookup: CDR1 KGHSH, CDR2 LQKENI. The chain's CDR3 is CASSPGREAYEQYF. DNA for the CDR3: TGTGCCAGCTCACCCGGCCGGGAGGCCTACGAGCAGTACTTC.

V gene TRBV19 combines with J gene TRBJ1-1; D is unclear. Germline-derived CDR1 and CDR2 are LNHDA and SQIVND (reference sequence). V lost 2 bases to trimming and J lost 0 bases, with 10 bases between them. This CDR3 comprises 15 residues. The CDR3 region has the DNA TGTGCCAGTAGTATAAACGACATAATGAACACTGAAGCTTTCTTT. Translated: CASSINDIMNTEAFF.

The chain carries TRBV18 and TRBJ1-4, with a possible D match to TRBD1 (5 bases). This CDR3 contains 13 residues. Germline V gene data show CDR1 as KGHSH and CDR2 as LQKENI. With 7 bases removed from V and 7 bases from J, the gap between germline ends came to 13 bases. The CDR3 DNA sequence: TGTGCCAGCTTCGGGCAGGGTGCTGAAAAACTGTTTTTT. Amino acids: CASFGQGAEKLFF.

This chain connects TRBV18 to TRBJ1-2; 9 bases match TRBD1. The germline V gene has CDR1 KGHSH and CDR2 LQKENI. V lost 3 bases and J lost 7; bases outside the gene matches: 3. This CDR3 is 13 amino acids long. The CDR3: CASSPDRGRGYTF. CDR3 sequence (DNA): TGTGCCAGCTCACCGGACAGGGGTCGTGGCTACACCTTC.

This sequence joins TRBV9 and TRBJ1-2, with D perhaps matching TRBD1 (6 bases). This CDR3 comprises 14 residues. Germline V lookup: CDR1 SGDLS, CDR2 YYNGEE. Deletions cut 0 bases from V and 2 bases from J, with 8 bases between. Here the CDR3 DNA reads TGTGCCAGCAGCGTAGGGCAGGGGAACTATGGCTACACCTTC. Translated, it gives CASSVGQGNYGYTF.

The chain recombines TRBV5-1 with TRBJ1-1; possible D gene TRBD1, 5 bases. V was shortened by 3 bases and J by 0 bases, with 12 bases between the two germline ends. The germline V gene has CDR1 SGHRS and CDR2 YFSETQ. This CDR3 spans 15 amino acids. The CDR3 region is CASSSADSLNTEAFF. The CDR3 DNA reads TGCGCCAGCAGCTCAGCCGACAGCCTGAACACTGAAGCTTTCTTT.

The V and J genes are TRBV28 and TRBJ1-5; possibly TRBD1 for D (5 bases). This CDR3 contains 20 residues. CDR1 and CDR2 from the germline V gene are MDHEN and SYDVKM. V was cut by 6 bases and J by 4 bases, with 31 bases left in between. This CDR3 reads CASRPPFVGEGVQRNQPQHF. The CDR3 DNA reads as TGTGCCAGCAGGCCACCCTTTGTGGGGGAGGGAGTTCAGAGGAATCAGCCCCAGCATTTT.

This clone was seen once. The CDR3 nucleotides are TGTGCCGCGGGACAGGGCGGTTCACCCCTCCACTTT. The encoded protein is CAAGQGGSPLHF. The chain combines TRBV30 with TRBJ1-6; 9 nucleotides align to TRBD1. Germline V gene data show CDR1 as GTSNPN and CDR2 as SVGIG (reference sequence). The junction had 5 bases not matched to a gene; V was cut back by 8 bases and J by 9 bases. CDR3 length: 12 residues. Full variable domain (rest looked up from reference TRBV30 and TRBJ1-6): SQTIHQWPATLVQPVGSPLSLECTVEGTSNPNLYWYRQAAGRGLQLLFYSVGIGQISSEVPQNLSASRPQDRQFILSSKKLLLSDSGFYLCAAGQGGSPLHFGNGTRLTVT.

The CDR3 nucleotides read TGTGCCGTTAATAAGTGGGGGCGATTAGTTCAGCCCCAGCATTTT. It is translated as CAVNKWGRLVQPQHF. The chain carries TRBV28 and TRBJ1-5; D might be TRBD1 (6 bases). CDR1 and CDR2 from the germline V gene are MDHEN and SYDVKM. The CDR3 totals 15 residues. V was pared by 11 bases and J by 6 bases, with 23 bases between. Full variable domain (rest looked up from reference TRBV28 and TRBJ1-5): DVKVTQSSRYLVKRTGEKVFLECVQDMDHENMFWYRQDPGLGLRLIYFSYDVKMKEKGDIPEGYSVSREKKERFSLILESASTNQTSMYLCAVNKWGRLVQPQHFGDGTRLSIL.

The chain carries TRBV15 and TRBJ2-1, with D unclear. V was cut by 0 bases and J by 9 bases, with 12 bases left in between. The CDR3 has 14 residues. CDR1 and CDR2 (germline): LNHNV, YYDKDF (reference sequence). In DNA, the CDR3 is TGTGCCACCAGCAGAGATTCCCTCGGCGGTGAGCAGTTCTTC. It codes for CATSRDSLGGEQFF.

The chain links TRBV7-9 to TRBJ1-1, with 7 bases matching TRBD1. Germline assignment: CDR1 SEHNR and CDR2 FQNEAQ (reference sequence). J was trimmed by 1 base and V by 5 bases; bases with no gene match: 7. CDR3 length equals 15 residues. The CDR3 loop reads CASSPTGAANTEAFF. The CDR3 nucleotides read TGTGCCAGCAGCCCCACAGGGGCGGCGAACACTGAAGCTTTCTTT.

The chain combines TRBV28 with TRBJ2-4; D might be TRBD1 (7 bases). The V end was cut by 7 bases, the J end by 0 bases, with 13 bases between. The CDR3 extends over 15 amino acids. Germline V gives CDR1 MDHEN, CDR2 SYDVKM. The CDR3 DNA sequence: TGTGCCAGCAACCCAGGGGGACTAGCCAAAAACATTCAGTACTTC. Protein product: CASNPGGLAKNIQYF.

The chain joins TRBV7-3 to TRBJ2-3, with D hard to call. The V gene's germline CDR1 is SGHTA and CDR2 FQGTGA. There are 14 residues in the CDR3. Deletions cut 3 bases from V and 0 bases from J, with 7 bases between. Here the CDR3 DNA reads TGTGCCAGCAGCTTTCTGGAGAGCACAGATACGCAGTATTTT. Amino acids: CASSFLESTDTQYF.

In this sample, this clone turned up once. The CDR3 region has the DNA TGTGCCAGCACCCGACGCTTGAGACAGGGGGTCTACGAGCAGTACTTC. Residues: CASTRRLRQGVYEQYF. This rearrangement joins TRBV27 to TRBJ2-7, with 9 bases that match TRBD1. This CDR3 is built from 16 residues. The trim removed 7 bases at V and 3 bases at J, leaving 13 bases unmatched. Germline values: CDR1 MNHEY, CDR2 SMNVEV (reference sequence).